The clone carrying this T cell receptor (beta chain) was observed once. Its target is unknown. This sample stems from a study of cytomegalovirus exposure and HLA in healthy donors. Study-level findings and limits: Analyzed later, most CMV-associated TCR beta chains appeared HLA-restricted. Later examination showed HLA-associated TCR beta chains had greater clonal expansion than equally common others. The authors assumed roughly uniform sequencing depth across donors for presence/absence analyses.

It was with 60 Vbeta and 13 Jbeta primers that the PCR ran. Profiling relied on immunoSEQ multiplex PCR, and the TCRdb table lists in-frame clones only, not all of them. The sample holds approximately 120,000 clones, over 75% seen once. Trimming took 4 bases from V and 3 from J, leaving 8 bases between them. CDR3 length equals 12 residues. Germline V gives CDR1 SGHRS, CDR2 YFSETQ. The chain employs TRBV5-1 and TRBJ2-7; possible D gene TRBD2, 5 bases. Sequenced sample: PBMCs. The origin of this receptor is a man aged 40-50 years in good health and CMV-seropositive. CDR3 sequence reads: CASSREFYEQYF. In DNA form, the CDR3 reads TGCGCCAGCAGCCGGGAATTCTACGAGCAGTACTTC.